This T cell receptor (beta chain) appears in the sequencing data of a study of PD-1 blockade in classical Hodgkin lymphoma. There are a few counts of this clone. The antigen is not known. Every single patient, without exception, relapsed after autologous stem cell transplantation, and brentuximab vedotin exposure varied. Complete response, partial response or progressive disease constituted the best response categories observed. Assay used: immunoSEQ multiplex PCR; TCRdb lists only in-frame clones, some missing. This table holds approximately 99,000 clones, 89% found once. Study-level points and caveats: Newly diagnosed patients were reported to start with lower TCR diversity than healthy donors. It was among complete responders that baseline diversity resembled that of newly diagnosed patients. Excluded were patients who started nivolumab under 1 year after ASCT, a group that had lower diversity.

Trimming removed 4 bases at V and 4 bases at J, with 13 bases between. CDR1 is MGHDK, CDR2 SYGVNS, per germline. The CDR3 spans 14 residues. J is TRBJ1-1 and V is TRBV25-1; perhaps TRBD1 as D (5 bases). The source was peripheral blood mononuclear cells (PBMCs), collected before the second cycle of nivolumab. The clonotype comes from a human donor with classical Hodgkin lymphoma. The CDR3 loop is CASSAMTEPTEAFF. The CDR3 DNA sequence: TGTGCCAGCAGTGCGATGACAGAACCCACTGAAGCTTTCTTT. The entire variable domain, with the rest obtained from reference TRBV25-1 and TRBJ1-1, is as follows: EADIYQTPRYLVIGTGKKITLECSQTMGHDKMYWYQQDPGMELHLIHYSYGVNSTEKGDLSSESTVSRIRTEHFPLTLESARPSHTSQYLCASSAMTEPTEAFFGQGTRLTVV.